This T cell receptor (beta chain) is drawn from a study of blood T cell repertoires in COVID-19. Looked up from germline, CDR1 is MNHNS and CDR2 is SASEGT. There are 13 residues in the CDR3. Trimming took off 2 bases at V and 4 bases at J, with 8 bases between the two ends. Comment on this clone: The sample carries other DNA sequences with the same CDR3.

As handled by the study authors: Researchers report that nucleated cell counts were estimated from reference gene primer amplification. Some clones are missing from TCRdb's copy, which holds only in-frame ones; the method was immunoSEQ multiplex PCR. That table furnishes V, J and clone size, whereas the DNA furnished D and trimming. The sample carries around 250,000 clones, 84% recorded once. Sequencing used PBMCs or T cells enriched from blood (not recorded which). The chain employs TRBV6-1 and TRBJ1-2; the D gene is possibly TRBD1 (6 bases). The sequence was collected from a man aged 25 to 45 with acute COVID-19. The CDR3 bases are TGTGCCAGCAGTGAAAGGGGGGGCTATGGCTACACCTTC. Protein sequence: CASSERGGYGYTF.